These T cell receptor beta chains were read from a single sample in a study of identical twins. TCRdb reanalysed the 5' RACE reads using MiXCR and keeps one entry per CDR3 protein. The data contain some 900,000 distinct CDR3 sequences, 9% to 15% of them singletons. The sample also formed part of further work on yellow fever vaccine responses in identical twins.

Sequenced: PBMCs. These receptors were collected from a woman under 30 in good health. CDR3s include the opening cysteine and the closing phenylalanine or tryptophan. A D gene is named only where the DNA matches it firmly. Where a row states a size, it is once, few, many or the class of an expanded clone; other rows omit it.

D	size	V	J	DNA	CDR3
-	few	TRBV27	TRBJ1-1	TGTGCCAGCAGTTTAACTAATGGGGCCAACACTGAAGCTTTCTTT	CASSLTNGANTEAFF
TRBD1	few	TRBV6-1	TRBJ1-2	TGTGCCAGCAAAGACACAGGGGGCGACTATGGCTACACCTTC	CASKDTGGDYGYTF
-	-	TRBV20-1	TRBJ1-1	TGCAGTGCCTATGCGGGGGGCGGTATGAACACTGAAGCTTTCTTT	CSAYAGGGMNTEAFF
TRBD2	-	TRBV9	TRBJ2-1	TGTGCCAGCAGCGTAGTTCCTAGCGGCTACAATGAGCAGTTCTTC	CASSVVPSGYNEQFF
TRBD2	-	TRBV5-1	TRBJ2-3	TGCGCCAGCAGCTTGGAGAGCGGGAGAGACACAGATACGCAGTATTTT	CASSLESGRDTDTQYF
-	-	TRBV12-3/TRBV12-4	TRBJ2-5	TGTGCCAGCAGGGGAAGAGGTTACCAAGAGACCCAGTACTTC	CASRGRGYQETQYF
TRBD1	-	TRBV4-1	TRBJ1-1	TGCGCCAGCAGCCAAAGTTTGGGGACAGGCTTGGTCACTGAAGCTTTCTTT	CASSQSLGTGLVTEAFF
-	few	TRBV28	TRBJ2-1	TGTGCCAGCAGTTTCAGGGCCATTGAGCAGTTCTTC	CASSFRAIEQFF
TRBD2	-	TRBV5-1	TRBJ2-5	TGCGCCAGCAGAAGAAGCGGGGGCCAAGAGACCCAGTACTTC	CASRRSGGQETQYF
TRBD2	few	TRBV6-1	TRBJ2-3	TGTGCCAGCAGCCCTAGCGGGGCCGGCACAGATACGCAGTATTTT	CASSPSGAGTDTQYF
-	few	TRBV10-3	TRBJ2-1	TGTGCCATCAGTGGACTGGGGTGGGATGAGCAGTTCTTC	CAISGLGWDEQFF
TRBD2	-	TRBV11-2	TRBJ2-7	TGTGCCAGCAGCTTAGTTCCTAGCGGGAAGTTCCACGAGCAGTACTTC	CASSLVPSGKFHEQYF
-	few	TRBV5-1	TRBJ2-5	TGCGCCAGCAGCTTGGCAGAGGGACTCCAAGAGACCCAGTACTTC	CASSLAEGLQETQYF
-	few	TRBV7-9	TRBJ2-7	TGTGCCAGCAGTATCAGGGGCGACGAGCAGTACTTC	CASSIRGDEQYF
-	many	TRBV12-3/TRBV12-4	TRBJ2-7	TGTGCCAGCAGCCGGACGCAACCCTACGAGCAGTACTTC	CASSRTQPYEQYF
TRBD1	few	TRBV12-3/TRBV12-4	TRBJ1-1	TGTGCCAGCAGCACGGGACAGGGGGGGACTGAAGCTTTCTTT	CASSTGQGGTEAFF
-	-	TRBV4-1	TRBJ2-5	TGCGCCAGCAGCCAAGAATGGGAGCAAGAGACCCAGTACTTC	CASSQEWEQETQYF
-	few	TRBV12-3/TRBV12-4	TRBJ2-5	TGTGCCAGCAGTACTATGGGACCTGGGAAGACCCAGTACTTC	CASSTMGPGKTQYF
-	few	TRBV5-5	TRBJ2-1	TGTGCCAGCAGCAGAGGACGGTTATCCTACAATGAGCAGTTCTTC	CASSRGRLSYNEQFF
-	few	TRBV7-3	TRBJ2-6	TGTGCCAGCAGCCCCCAGGGACATTCTGGGGCCAACGTCCTGACTTTC	CASSPQGHSGANVLTF
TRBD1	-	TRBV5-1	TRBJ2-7	TGCGCCAGCAGCTTAGTGGGACAGGGGAACTACGAGCAGTACTTC	CASSLVGQGNYEQYF